This entry lists 15 T cell receptor beta chains sequenced from one sample in a study of OX40 agonist ivuxolimab in advanced cancers. Only in-frame clones appear in the TCRdb table, and some are missing; sequencing was by immunoSEQ multiplex PCR. The table lists just under 65,000 clones, 86% of them singletons. Material: CD4+ or CD8+ T cells sorted from blood, obtained in a trial of the OX40 agonist ivuxolimab. These receptors were obtained from an adult with an advanced solid tumor such as melanoma, head and neck, liver or kidney cancer.

Remarks on this clone: Sequence at one end of the junction differs from germline and may be a read error. The chain uses TRBV7-7 and TRBJ2-7; D call uncertain. Germline CDR1 and CDR2: SSHAT and FNYEAQ (reference sequence). This CDR3 has 13 residues. The CDR3 region is CASSLSYSYEQYF. In nucleotides, the CDR3 is TGTGCTAGCAGCCTATCTTACTCCTACGAGCAGTACTTC.

The rearrangement uses TRBV18 and TRBJ2-1; 9 nucleotides align to TRBD1. CDR1 and CDR2 from the germline V gene are KGHSH and LQKENI. The CDR3 has 14 amino acids. The trim removed 3 bases at V and 4 bases at J, leaving 1 base unmatched. The DNA for the CDR3 is TGTGCCAGCTCACCTGACAGGGGGTACAATGAGCAGTTCTTC. Protein product: CASSPDRGYNEQFF.

The chain is built from TRBV11-3 and TRBJ2-6, with unresolved D. Trimming left V 5 bases short and J 1 base short, with 9 bases between. Per germline, CDR1 SGHNT and CDR2 YENEEA. The CDR3 totals 15 residues. CDR3 region: CASSQGGSGANVLTF. CDR3 DNA: TGTGCCAGCAGCCAAGGTGGGTCTGGGGCCAACGTCCTGACTTTC.

The J gene is TRBJ2-7, the V gene TRBV28, with D possibly matching TRBD2 (5 bases). Germline V CDR1 and CDR2: MDHEN, SYDVKM. The CDR3 has 16 residues. The V gene lost 6 bases and the J gene lost 5 bases, with 23 bases spanning the gap. CDR3 protein: CASSLAASYSLDEQYF. The CDR3 DNA reads as TGTGCCAGCAGCCTAGCCGCTTCTTACTCACTAGACGAGCAGTACTTC.

The CDR3 sequence is CASSLGAQGRTYGYTF. The CDR3 DNA reads TGTGCCAGCAGCTTAGGAGCACAGGGGCGGACCTATGGCTACACCTTC. The genes are TRBV7-2 and TRBJ1-2, with 7 bases fitting TRBD1. This CDR3 spans 16 amino acids. The germline gives CDR1 SGHTA, CDR2 FQGNSA. Trimming removed 1 base from V and 4 bases from J; junction bases left unmatched: 9. Full variable domain (missing parts from reference TRBV7-2 and TRBJ1-2): GAGVSQSPSNKVTEKGKDVELRCDPISGHTALYWYRQSLGQGLEFLIYFQGNSAPDKSGLPSDRFSAERTGGSVSTLTIQRTQQEDSAVYLCASSLGAQGRTYGYTFGSGTRLTVV.

This clone has a handful of counts. The chain links TRBV5-1 to TRBJ2-5; no clear D gene. CDR3 length equals 14 residues. V lost 1 base and J 1 base, leaving 8 bases between the germline ends. Germline CDR1 reads SGHRS; CDR2 reads YFSETQ. CDR3 sequence (DNA): TGCGCCAGCAGCTTGACAGTAACCCAAGAGACCCAGTACTTC. Translated, it gives CASSLTVTQETQYF.

This chain links TRBV27 with TRBJ1-6; D unclear. V was trimmed by 3 bases and J by 10 bases, leaving 13 bases between them. CDR3 length: 14 amino acids. CDR1 and CDR2 from the germline V gene are MNHEY and SMNVEV (reference sequence). CDR3 coding DNA: TGTGCCAGCAGTTTCAGGCGGCCGGACTCACCCCTCCACTTT. Protein: CASSFRRPDSPLHF.

The chain couples TRBV4-1 to TRBJ2-7, with 10 bases matching TRBD1. The CDR3 spans 15 residues. Germline V gives CDR1 MGHRA, CDR2 YSYEKL. With V trimmed by 0 bases and J by 5 bases, 4 bases remained unmatched. The CDR3 DNA sequence: TGCGCCAGCAGCCAAGAAACCGACAGGGGGCACGAGCAGTACTTC. This translates into CASSQETDRGHEQYF.

The chain employs TRBV5-1 and TRBJ2-3; 12 bases fit TRBD2. CDR3 length: 16 residues. The junction had 5 bases not matched to a gene; V was cut back by 4 bases and J by 2 bases. The germline V gene encodes CDR1 SGHRS and CDR2 YFSETQ. Here the CDR3 DNA reads TGCGCCAGCAGCCCAGCTAGCGGGAGGGTCACAGATACGCAGTATTTT. Protein: CASSPASGRVTDTQYF. The entire variable domain, with the rest obtained from reference TRBV5-1 and TRBJ2-3, is as follows: KAGVTQTPRYLIKTRGQQVTLSCSPISGHRSVSWYQQTPGQGLQFLFEYFSETQRNKGNFPGRFSGRQFSNSRSEMNVSTLELGDSALYLCASSPASGRVTDTQYFGPGTRLTVL.

The V call is TRBV5-1, the J call TRBJ2-1, with 11 bases fitting TRBD2. CDR3 length equals 16 residues. Germline CDR1 SGHRS, CDR2 YFSETQ. J was trimmed by 4 bases and V by 2 bases; bases with no gene match: 5. CDR3 loop: CASSFDSGRGYNEQFF. The CDR3 DNA follows: TGCGCCAGCAGCTTCGATAGCGGGAGGGGGTACAATGAGCAGTTCTTC.

The table lists this clone with a count of one. DNA for the CDR3: TGTGCCAGCAGAGAGGAGGGCGGCGGGGAGCTGTTTTTT. Translation gives CASREEGGGELFF. This chain connects TRBV6-4 to TRBJ2-2, with D tentatively TRBD2 (6 bases). Germline loops: CDR1 MRHNA, CDR2 SNTAGT. Trimming removed 6 bases at V and 7 bases at J, with 12 bases between. The CDR3 loop spans 13 amino acids.

The V gene is TRBV5-4, the J gene TRBJ1-1; no firm D call. In germline, CDR1 is SGHNT, CDR2 YYREEE (reference sequence). There are 14 residues in the CDR3. Trimming cost V 0 bases and J 1 base, with 7 bases left between them. The DNA for the CDR3 is TGTGCCAGCAGCTTGGCGGGTGGGAACACTGAAGCTTTCTTT. This codes for CASSLAGGNTEAFF.

This clone was picked up one time. This chain's CDR3 is CASSLRGSSHGEQFF. The CDR3 DNA sequence: TGCGCCAGCAGCTTGCGCGGGAGCTCTCACGGTGAGCAGTTCTTC. V gene TRBV5-1 combines with J gene TRBJ2-1; 7 nucleotides line up with TRBD2. Per the germline V gene, CDR1 is SGHRS and CDR2 is YFSETQ. With V trimmed by 1 base and J by 9 bases, 10 bases remained unmatched. The CDR3 extends over 15 amino acids.

This clone was detected a few times. One end of the junction varies from germline; a read error may be responsible. CDR3 DNA: TGTGCCAGCAGTAGCGATCAGCCCCAGCATTTT. Protein product: CASSSDQPQHF. V gene TRBV28 combines with J gene TRBJ1-5; D is unresolved. Germline lookup yields CDR1 MDHEN and CDR2 SYDVKM. The CDR3 runs 11 residues.

The chain recombines TRBV2 with TRBJ1-5; D gene ambiguous. With 6 bases removed from V and 1 base from J, the gap between germline ends came to 7 bases. Germline V gene sequence: CDR1 SNHLY, CDR2 FYNNEI. The CDR3 consists of 13 residues. CDR3 in DNA: TGTGCCAGCAGGGGTGACAGCAATCAGCCCCAGCATTTT. This codes for CASRGDSNQPQHF.